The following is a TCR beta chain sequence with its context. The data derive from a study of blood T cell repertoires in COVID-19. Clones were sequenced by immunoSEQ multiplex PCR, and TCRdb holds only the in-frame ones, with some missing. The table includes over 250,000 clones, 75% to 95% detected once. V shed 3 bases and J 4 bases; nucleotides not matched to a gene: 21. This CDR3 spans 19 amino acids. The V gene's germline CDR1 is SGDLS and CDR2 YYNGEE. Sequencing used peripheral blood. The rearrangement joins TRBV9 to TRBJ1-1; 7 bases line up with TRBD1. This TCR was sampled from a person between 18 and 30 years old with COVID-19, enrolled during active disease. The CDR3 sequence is CASSAPINLDRDRTTEAFF. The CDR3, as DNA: TGTGCCAGCAGCGCCCCCATCAATTTAGACAGGGATAGGACCACTGAAGCTTTCTTT.